The T cell receptor (beta chain) described here comes from a study of cytomegalovirus exposure and HLA in healthy donors. Regarding the study as a whole: Prior analysis indicated that the majority of TCR beta V segments exhibited productivity approximately 90% or approximately 30% of the time.

The primer mix had 60 Vbeta and 13 Jbeta primers. Method: immunoSEQ multiplex PCR; TCRdb's copy keeps in-frame clones and lacks some. The table records approximately 190,000 clones, roughly 87% of them present only once. This CDR3 comprises 14 residues. CDR1 ENHRY and CDR2 SYGVKD come from the germline V gene. V was clipped by 2 bases and J by 6 bases, with 11 bases between them. With respect to this clone: Its antigen is not identified.

The J gene is TRBJ2-1, the V gene TRBV10-3; D is possibly TRBD2 (7 bases). The sequenced sample was PBMCs. The source is a boy younger than 10 in good health and CMV-seronegative. CDR3 coding DNA: TGTGCCATCAGTGAGGGGGGGGCGGCCAATGAGCAGTTCTTC. This gives the protein CAISEGGAANEQFF.